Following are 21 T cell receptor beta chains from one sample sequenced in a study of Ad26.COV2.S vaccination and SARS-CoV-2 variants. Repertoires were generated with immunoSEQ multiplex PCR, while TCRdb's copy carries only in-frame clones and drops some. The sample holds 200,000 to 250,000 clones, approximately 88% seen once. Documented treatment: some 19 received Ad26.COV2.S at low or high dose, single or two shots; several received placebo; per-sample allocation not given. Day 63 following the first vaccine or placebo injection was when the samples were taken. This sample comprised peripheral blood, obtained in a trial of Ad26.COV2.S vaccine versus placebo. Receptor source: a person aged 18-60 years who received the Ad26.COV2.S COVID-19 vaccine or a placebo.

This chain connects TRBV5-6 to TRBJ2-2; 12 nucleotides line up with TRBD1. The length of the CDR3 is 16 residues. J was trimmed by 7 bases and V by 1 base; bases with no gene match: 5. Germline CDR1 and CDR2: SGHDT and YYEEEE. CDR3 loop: CASSLRDRGLSGELFF. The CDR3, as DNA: TGTGCCAGCAGCTTGAGGGACAGGGGGCTTAGCGGGGAGCTGTTTTTT. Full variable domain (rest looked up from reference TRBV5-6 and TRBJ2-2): DAGVTQSPTHLIKTRGQQVTLRCSPKSGHDTVSWYQQALGQGPQFIFQYYEEEERQRGNFPDRFSGHQFPNYSSELNVNALLLGDSALYLCASSLRDRGLSGELFFGEGSRLTVL.

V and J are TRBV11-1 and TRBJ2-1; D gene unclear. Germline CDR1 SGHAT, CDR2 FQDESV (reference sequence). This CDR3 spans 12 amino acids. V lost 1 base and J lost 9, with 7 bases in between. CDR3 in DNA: TGTGCCAGCAGCTTAGGAGTGGGTGAGCAGTTCTTC. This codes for CASSLGVGEQFF.

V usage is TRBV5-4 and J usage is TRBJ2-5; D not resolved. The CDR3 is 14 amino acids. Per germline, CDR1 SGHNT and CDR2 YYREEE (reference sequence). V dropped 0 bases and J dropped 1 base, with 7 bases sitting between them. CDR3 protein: CASSLGRSQETQYF. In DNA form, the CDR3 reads TGTGCCAGCAGCTTGGGGCGGAGCCAAGAGACCCAGTACTTC. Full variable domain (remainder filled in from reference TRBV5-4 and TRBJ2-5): ETGVTQSPTHLIKTRGQQVTLRCSSQSGHNTVSWYQQALGQGPQFIFQYYREEENGRGNFPPRFSGLQFPNYSSELNVNALELDDSALYLCASSLGRSQETQYFGPGTRLLVL.

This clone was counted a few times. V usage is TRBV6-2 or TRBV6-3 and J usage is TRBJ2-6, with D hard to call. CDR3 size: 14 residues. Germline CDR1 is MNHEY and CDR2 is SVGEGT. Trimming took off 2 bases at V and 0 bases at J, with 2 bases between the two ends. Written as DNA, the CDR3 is TGTGCCAGCAGTTACAACTCTGGGGCCAACGTCCTGACTTTC. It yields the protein CASSYNSGANVLTF.

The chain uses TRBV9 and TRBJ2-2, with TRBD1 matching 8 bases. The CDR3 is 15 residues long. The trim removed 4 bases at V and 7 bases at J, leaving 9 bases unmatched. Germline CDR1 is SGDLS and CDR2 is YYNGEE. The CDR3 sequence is CASSIGQGRSGELFF. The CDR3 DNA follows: TGTGCCAGCAGCATAGGACAGGGCCGGAGCGGGGAGCTGTTTTTT. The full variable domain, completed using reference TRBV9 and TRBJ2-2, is DSGVTQTPKHLITATGQRVTLRCSPRSGDLSVYWYQQSLDQGLQFLIQYYNGEERAKGNILERFSAQQFPDLHSELNLSSLELGDSALYFCASSIGQGRSGELFFGEGSRLTVL.

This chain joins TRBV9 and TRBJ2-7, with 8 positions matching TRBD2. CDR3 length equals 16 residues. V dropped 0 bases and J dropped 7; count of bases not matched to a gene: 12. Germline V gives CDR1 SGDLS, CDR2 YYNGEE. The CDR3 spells CASSVGSAGGPREQYF. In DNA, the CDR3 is TGTGCCAGCAGCGTAGGATCGGCGGGGGGCCCTCGAGAGCAGTACTTC.

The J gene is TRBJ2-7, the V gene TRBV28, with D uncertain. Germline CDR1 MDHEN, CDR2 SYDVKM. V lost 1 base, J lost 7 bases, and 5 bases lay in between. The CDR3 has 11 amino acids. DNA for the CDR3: TGTGCCAGCAGTTTATCGGAGGAGCAGTACTTC. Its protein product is CASSLSEEQYF.

CDR3 DNA sequence: TGTGCCAGCAGCTTAACCCCGGCTAGCGGGAGCTACGAGCAGTACTTC. This translates into CASSLTPASGSYEQYF. The chain has TRBV7-8 and TRBJ2-7, with 10 bases identical to TRBD2. V trimming: 2 bases; J trimming: 3 bases; junction bases outside the gene matches: 7. This CDR3 comprises 16 residues. Germline V lookup: CDR1 SGHVS, CDR2 FQNEAQ.

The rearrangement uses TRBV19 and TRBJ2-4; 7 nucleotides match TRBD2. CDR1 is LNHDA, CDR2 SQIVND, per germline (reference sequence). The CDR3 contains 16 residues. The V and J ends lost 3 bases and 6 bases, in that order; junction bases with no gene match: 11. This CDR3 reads CASSISGTQLRNIQYF. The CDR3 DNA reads TGTGCCAGTAGTATCAGCGGGACCCAACTGCGAAACATTCAGTACTTC.

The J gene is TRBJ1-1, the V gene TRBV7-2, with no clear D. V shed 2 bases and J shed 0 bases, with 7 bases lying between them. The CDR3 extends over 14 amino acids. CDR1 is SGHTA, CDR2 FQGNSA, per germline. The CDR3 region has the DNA TGTGCCAGCAGCTTATACAGAATGAACACTGAAGCTTTCTTT. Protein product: CASSLYRMNTEAFF.

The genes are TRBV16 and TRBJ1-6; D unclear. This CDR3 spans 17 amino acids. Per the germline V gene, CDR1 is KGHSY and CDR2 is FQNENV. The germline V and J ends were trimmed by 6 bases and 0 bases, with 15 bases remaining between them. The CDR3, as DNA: TGTGCCAGCAGACCCGGGGAGTCGAGCTCCTATAATTCACCCCTCCACTTT. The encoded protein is CASRPGESSSYNSPLHF.

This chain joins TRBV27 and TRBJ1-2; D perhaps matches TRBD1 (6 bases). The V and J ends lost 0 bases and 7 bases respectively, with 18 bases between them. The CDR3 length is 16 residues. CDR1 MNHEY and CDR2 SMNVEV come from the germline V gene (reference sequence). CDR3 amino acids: CASSLSLQGNLGGYTF. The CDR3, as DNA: TGTGCCAGCAGTTTATCGTTGCAGGGGAATTTGGGTGGCTACACCTTC.

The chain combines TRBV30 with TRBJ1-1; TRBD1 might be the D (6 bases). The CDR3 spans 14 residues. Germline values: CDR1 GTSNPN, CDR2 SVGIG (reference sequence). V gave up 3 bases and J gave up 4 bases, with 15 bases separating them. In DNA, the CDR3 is TGTGCCTGGAGAAGAGGGGGATACGGCACTGAAGCTTTCTTT. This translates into CAWRRGGYGTEAFF.

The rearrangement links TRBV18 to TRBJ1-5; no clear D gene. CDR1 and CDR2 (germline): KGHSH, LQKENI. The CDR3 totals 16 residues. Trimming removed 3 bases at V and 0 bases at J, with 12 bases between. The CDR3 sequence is CASSPMGASSNQPQHF. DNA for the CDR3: TGTGCCAGCTCACCGATGGGAGCTAGTAGCAATCAGCCCCAGCATTTT.

As DNA, the CDR3 is TGCGCCAGCAGCCAAAGCGTTCGGGCCGGCACTGAAGCTTTCTTT. Translating gives CASSQSVRAGTEAFF. V gene TRBV4-3 combines with J gene TRBJ1-1; no firm D call. The CDR3 totals 15 residues. Germline CDR1 is LGHNA and CDR2 is YSLEER. Trimming removed 2 bases at V and 4 bases at J, with 14 bases between.

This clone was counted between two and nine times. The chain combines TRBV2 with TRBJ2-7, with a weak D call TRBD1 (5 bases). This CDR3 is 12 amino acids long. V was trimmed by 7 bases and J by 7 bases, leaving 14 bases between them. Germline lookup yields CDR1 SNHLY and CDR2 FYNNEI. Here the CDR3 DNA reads TGTGCCAGCACTAGGGGTGGCTGGGAGCAGTACTTC. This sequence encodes CASTRGGWEQYF.

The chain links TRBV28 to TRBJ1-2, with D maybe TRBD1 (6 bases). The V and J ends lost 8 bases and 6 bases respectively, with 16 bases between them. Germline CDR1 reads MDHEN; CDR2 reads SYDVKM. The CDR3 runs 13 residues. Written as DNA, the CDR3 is TGTGCCAGCCAACAGGGCACGGTTAATGGCTACACCTTC. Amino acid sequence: CASQQGTVNGYTF.

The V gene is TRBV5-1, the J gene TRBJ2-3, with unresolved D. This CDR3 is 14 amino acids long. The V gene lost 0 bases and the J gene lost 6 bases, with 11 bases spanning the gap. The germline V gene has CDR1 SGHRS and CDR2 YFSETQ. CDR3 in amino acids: CASSLGGSWDTQYF. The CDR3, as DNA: TGCGCCAGCAGCTTGGGAGGTTCCTGGGATACGCAGTATTTT.

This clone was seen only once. The CDR3 region is CASKVIKESIYEQYF. The CDR3 region has the DNA TGTGCCAGCAAGGTCATTAAGGAATCAATCTACGAGCAGTACTTC. This chain uses TRBV2 with TRBJ2-7; no clear D. The CDR3 sequence is 15 residues long. Trimming took off 7 bases at V and 3 bases at J, with 19 bases between the two ends. CDR1 and CDR2 from the germline V gene are SNHLY and FYNNEI.

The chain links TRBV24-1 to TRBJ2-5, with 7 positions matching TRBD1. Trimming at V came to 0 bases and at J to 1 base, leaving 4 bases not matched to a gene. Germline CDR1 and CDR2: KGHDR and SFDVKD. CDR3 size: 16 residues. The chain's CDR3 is CATSDLYRGLQETQYF. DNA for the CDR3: TGTGCCACCAGTGATTTGTACAGGGGCCTCCAAGAGACCCAGTACTTC.

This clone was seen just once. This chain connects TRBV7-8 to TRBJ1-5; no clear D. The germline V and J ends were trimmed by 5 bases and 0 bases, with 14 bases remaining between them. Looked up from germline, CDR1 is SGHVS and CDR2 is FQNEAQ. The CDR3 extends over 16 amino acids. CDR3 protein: CASSPHLRPSNQPQHF. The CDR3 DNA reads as TGTGCCAGCAGCCCCCATCTAAGACCTAGCAATCAGCCCCAGCATTTT. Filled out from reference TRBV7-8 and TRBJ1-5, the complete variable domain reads GAGVSQSPRYKVAKRGQDVALRCDPISGHVSLFWYQQALGQGPEFLTYFQNEAQLDKSGLPSDRFFAERPEGSVSTLKIQRTQQEDSAVYLCASSPHLRPSNQPQHFGDGTRLSIL.